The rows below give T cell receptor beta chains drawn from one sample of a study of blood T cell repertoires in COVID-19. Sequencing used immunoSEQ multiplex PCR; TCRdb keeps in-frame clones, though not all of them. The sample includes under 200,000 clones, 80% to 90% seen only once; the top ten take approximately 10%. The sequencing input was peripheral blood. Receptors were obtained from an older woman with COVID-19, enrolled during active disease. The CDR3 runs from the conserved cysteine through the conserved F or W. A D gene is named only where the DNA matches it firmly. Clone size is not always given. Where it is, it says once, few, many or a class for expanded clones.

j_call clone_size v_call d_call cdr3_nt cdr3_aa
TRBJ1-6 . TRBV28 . TGTGCCAGCAGCCTCCGCCCCCCTAATAATTCACCCCTCCACTTT CASSLRPPNNSPLHF
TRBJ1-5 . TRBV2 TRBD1 TGTGCCAGCAGGAAGGACAGGGGTCAGCCCCAGCATTTT CASRKDRGQPQHF
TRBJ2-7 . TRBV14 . TGTGCCAGCAGCCTCCACTACGAGCAGTACTTC CASSLHYEQYF
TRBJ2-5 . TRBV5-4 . TGTGCCAGCAGCTTGGACAGACAAGAGACCCAGTACTTC CASSLDRQETQYF
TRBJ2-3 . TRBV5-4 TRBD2 TGTGCCAGCAGCTTTAGGCGGGGGGGCGCAGATACGCAGTATTTT CASSFRRGGADTQYF
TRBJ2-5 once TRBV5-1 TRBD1 TGCGCCAGCAGCGGGACAGGGGGAACACAAGAGACCCAGTACTTC CASSGTGGTQETQYF
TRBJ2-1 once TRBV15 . TGTGCCACCAGCAGAGATCCCTCCCTGACCGGGGGTTCCTACAATGAGCAGTTCTTC CATSRDPSLTGGSYNEQFF
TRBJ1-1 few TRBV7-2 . TGTGCCAGCAGCCCCCTCCGGGACACTGAAGCTTTCTTT CASSPLRDTEAFF
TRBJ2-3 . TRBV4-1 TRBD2 TGCGCCAGCAGCCAAGAGCTAGCGGGGGGTCCTCCCAGCACAGATACGCAGTATTTT CASSQELAGGPPSTDTQYF
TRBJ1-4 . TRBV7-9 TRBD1 TGTGCCAGCAGCCGAGCCGGGACAGAGAATGAAAAACTGTTTTTT CASSRAGTENEKLFF
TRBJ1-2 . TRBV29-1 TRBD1 TGCAGCGTGGTACAGGGGGCAAGTAACTATGGCTACACCTTC CSVVQGASNYGYTF
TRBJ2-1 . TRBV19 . TGTGCCAGTAGTATCGGTAGCAACAATGAGCAGTTCTTC CASSIGSNNEQFF
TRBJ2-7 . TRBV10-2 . TGCGCCAGCAGTGAGTCTGCCGGCTACGAGCAGTACTTC CASSESAGYEQYF
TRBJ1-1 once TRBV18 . TGTGCCAGCTCGAGGGTGGGGAACACTGAAGCTTTCTTT CASSRVGNTEAFF
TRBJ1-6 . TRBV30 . TGTGCCTGGGTTCAGGGGCGATCACCCCTCCACTTT CAWVQGRSPLHF
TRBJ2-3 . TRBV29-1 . TGCAGCGTTGATTCCCTGCTCCACTCTAGCACAGATACGCAGTATTTT CSVDSLLHSSTDTQYF
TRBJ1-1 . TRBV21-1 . TGTGCCAGCAGCCCTGGACAGGCCCATGAGGAGAACACTGAAGCTTTCTTT CASSPGQAHEENTEAFF
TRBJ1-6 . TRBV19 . TGTGCCAGTAGTATCAGCGGGGGGCGTAATTCACCCCTCCACTTT CASSISGGRNSPLHF
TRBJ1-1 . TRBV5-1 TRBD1 TGCGCCAGCAGCTTGCAGGGGGTGAACACTGAAGCTTTCTTT CASSLQGVNTEAFF
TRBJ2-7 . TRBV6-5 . TGTGCCAGCACAGGCTTTAAGGAGCAGTACTTC CASTGFKEQYF
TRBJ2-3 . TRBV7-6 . TGTGCCAGCAGCTTAATTCGTACAGGCGGGGGCACAGATACGCAGTATTTT CASSLIRTGGGTDTQYF
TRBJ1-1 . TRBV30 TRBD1 TGTGCCTGGACCGGACAGGCGGCGGCTTTCTTT CAWTGQAAAFF
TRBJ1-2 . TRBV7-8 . TGTGCCAGCAGCTTAGCCGCCGGTGGCTACACCTTC CASSLAAGGYTF
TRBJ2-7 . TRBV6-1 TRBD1 TGTGCCAGCAGTGAAACCCTCGGACAGGGGCGCAACGAGCAGTACTTC CASSETLGQGRNEQYF
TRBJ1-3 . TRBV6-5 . TGTGCCGCCGCTCCCGGGTACTCTGGAAACACCATATATTTT CAAAPGYSGNTIYF
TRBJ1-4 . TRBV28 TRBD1 TGTGCCAGCAGCACAGGGGGGGCTAATGAAAAACTGTTTTTT CASSTGGANEKLFF
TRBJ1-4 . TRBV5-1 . TGCGCCAGCAGCTTGGACACAGGGCGTCGGACAACTAATGAAAAACTGTTTTTT CASSLDTGRRTTNEKLFF
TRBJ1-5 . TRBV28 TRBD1 TGTGCCAGCAGTTTGGGCAGGGGGCGAGGGGTCAATCAGCCCCAGCATTTT CASSLGRGRGVNQPQHF
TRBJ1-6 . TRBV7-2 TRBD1 TGTGCCAGCAGCTTAAGACAGGGGGCTAGCGTGGGCTCACCCCTCCACTTT CASSLRQGASVGSPLHF
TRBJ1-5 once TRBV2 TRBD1 TGTGCCAGCGGGTGGACAGGGAGCCAGCCCCAGCATTTT CASGWTGSQPQHF
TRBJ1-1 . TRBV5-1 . TGCGCCAGCAGTTATACCCTATCTTCTGAAGCTTTCTTT CASSYTLSSEAFF
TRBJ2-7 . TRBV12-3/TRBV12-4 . TGTGCCAGCAGTTCCTCCGGGGCCTACGAGCAGTACTTC CASSSSGAYEQYF
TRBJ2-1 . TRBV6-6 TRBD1 TGTGCCAGCAGTCTCTGGACAGGGGGTTTTAATGAGCAGTTCTTC CASSLWTGGFNEQFF
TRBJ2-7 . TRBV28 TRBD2 TGTGCCAGCAGCCCGCCGCGCGGGGGATACGAGCAGTACTTC CASSPPRGGYEQYF
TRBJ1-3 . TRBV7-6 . TGTGCCAGCAGCTTAGGAGGGTCAGGTGGAAACACCATATATTTT CASSLGGSGGNTIYF
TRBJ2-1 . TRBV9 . TGTGCCAGCAGCGTAGGTGGTAGGGGGACCTACAATGAGCAGTTCTTC CASSVGGRGTYNEQFF
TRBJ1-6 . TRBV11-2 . TGTGCCAGCAGCTCGGACTCAAAAGGGGGGGCCTCACCCCTCCACTTT CASSSDSKGGASPLHF
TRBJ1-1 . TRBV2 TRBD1 TGTGCCAGCAGGAAACAGGGGGCCAACACTGAAGCTTTCTTT CASRKQGANTEAFF
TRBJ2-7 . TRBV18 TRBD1 TGTGCCAGCTCACCGGGGCAGGGGGCGACCTACGAGCAGTACTTC CASSPGQGATYEQYF
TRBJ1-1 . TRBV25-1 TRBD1 TGTGCCAGCAGAGGGACAGGGGCTTACACTGAAGCTTTCTTT CASRGTGAYTEAFF
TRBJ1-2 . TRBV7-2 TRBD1 TGTGCCAGCAGCTCCGGGGACAGGTCCGCTGGCTATGGCTACACCTTC CASSSGDRSAGYGYTF
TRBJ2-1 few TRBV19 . TGTGCCAGTAGTCAAATCGACAGGAGCTCCTACAATGAGCAGTTCTTC CASSQIDRSSYNEQFF
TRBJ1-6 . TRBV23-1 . TGCGCCAGCAGTCTACAGAGAGATTGTAATTCACCCCTCCACTTT CASSLQRDCNSPLHF